Below, one T cell receptor beta chain is given with its context. The sample originates from a study of blood T cell repertoires in COVID-19. Clones were sequenced by immunoSEQ multiplex PCR, and TCRdb holds only the in-frame ones, with some missing. The sample includes about 53,000 clones, over 90% of them seen just once. The CDR3 loop spans 14 amino acids. The germline V gene has CDR1 SQVTM and CDR2 ANQGSEA. V lost 5 bases and J lost 4, with 17 bases in between. This receptor was taken from a human donor in a cohort sampled during active COVID-19. Input material: peripheral blood. The chain employs TRBV29-1 and TRBJ1-2, with TRBD1 as a possible D gene (5 bases). The CDR3 region has the DNA TGCAGCGTTACTCTCGGGCAGGGCGCCTATGGCTACACCTTC. Translation gives CSVTLGQGAYGYTF.